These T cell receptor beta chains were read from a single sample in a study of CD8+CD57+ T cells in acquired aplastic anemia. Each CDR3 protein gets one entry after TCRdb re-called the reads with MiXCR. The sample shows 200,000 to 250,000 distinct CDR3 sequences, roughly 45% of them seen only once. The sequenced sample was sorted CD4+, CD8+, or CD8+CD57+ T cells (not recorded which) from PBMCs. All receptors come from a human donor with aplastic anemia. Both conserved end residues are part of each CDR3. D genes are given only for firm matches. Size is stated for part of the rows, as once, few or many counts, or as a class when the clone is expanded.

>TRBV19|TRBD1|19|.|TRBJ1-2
TGTGCCAGTAGTATGGGGGATCGGACAGGGGGCGAGAGGAAGATTGGCTACACCTTC
CASSMGDRTGGERKIGYTF
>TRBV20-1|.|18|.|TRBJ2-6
TGCAGTGCCTACTCTCCGGGACGCGGGCGCTCTGGGGCCAACGTCCTGACTTTC
CSAYSPGRGRSGANVLTF
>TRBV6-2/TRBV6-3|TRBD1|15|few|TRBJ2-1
TGTGCCAGCAGCCTTTGGACAGGGGACTACAATGAGCAGTTCTTC
CASSLWTGDYNEQFF
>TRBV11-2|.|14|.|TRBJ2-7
TGTGCCAGCAGCTTAGGCCAGGGGAGTAGGGAGCAGTACTTC
CASSLGQGSREQYF
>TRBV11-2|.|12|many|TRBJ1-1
TGTGCCAGCAGCCGGGCCATCACTGAAGCTTTCTTT
CASSRAITEAFF
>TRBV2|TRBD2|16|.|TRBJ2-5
TGTGCCAGCAGCGGGACTAGCGGGGGGGTCCTAGAGACCCAGTACTTC
CASSGTSGGVLETQYF
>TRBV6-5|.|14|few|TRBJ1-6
TGTGCCAGCAGAATCTCAGGGAGCAATTCACCCCTCCACTTT
CASRISGSNSPLHF
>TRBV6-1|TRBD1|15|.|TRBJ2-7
TGTGCCAGCACCTCCCAGGGGGCTTCCCCTCTCGAGCAGTACTTC
CASTSQGASPLEQYF
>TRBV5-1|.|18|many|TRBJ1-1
TGCGCCAGCAGCTTGGATTTTGGGTCGTCAGGGTTGAACACTGAAGCTTTCTTT
CASSLDFGSSGLNTEAFF
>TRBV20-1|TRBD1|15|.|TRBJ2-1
TGCAGTGCTAGGCCCGGACAGGGCGACTACAATGAGCAGTTCTTC
CSARPGQGDYNEQFF
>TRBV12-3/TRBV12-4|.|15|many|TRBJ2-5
TGTGCCAGCAGACCCCGGACAGATTGGAGAGAGACCCAGTACTTC
CASRPRTDWRETQYF
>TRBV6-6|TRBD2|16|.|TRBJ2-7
TGTGCCAGCAGAGCCACTAGCGGGGGGAGCTCCTACGAGCAGTACTTC
CASRATSGGSSYEQYF
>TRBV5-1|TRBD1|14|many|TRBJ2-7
TGCGCCAGCAGCCAGACAGGGGGCAGGTACGAGCAGTACTTC
CASSQTGGRYEQYF
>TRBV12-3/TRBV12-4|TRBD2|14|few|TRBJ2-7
TGTGCCAGCAGTTATAGCGGGGGGGACTACGAGCAGTACTTC
CASSYSGGDYEQYF
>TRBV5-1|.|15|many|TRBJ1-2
TGCGCCAGCAGCTCCCTATCGACAACAAACTATGGCTACACCTTC
CASSSLSTTNYGYTF
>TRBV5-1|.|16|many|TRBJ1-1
TGCGCCAGCAGCTTCGGGGAGACAGGAGTGAACACTGAAGCTTTCTTT
CASSFGETGVNTEAFF
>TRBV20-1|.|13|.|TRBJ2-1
TGCAGTGCTCCCTTGGAGCCCTACAATGAGCAGTTCTTC
CSAPLEPYNEQFF
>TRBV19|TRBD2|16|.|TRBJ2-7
TGTGCCAGTAGTCCATCCTCCTATAGCGGGGGGGAAGAGCAGTACTTC
CASSPSSYSGGEEQYF
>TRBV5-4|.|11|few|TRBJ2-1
TGTGCCAGCACCGGAGACAATGAGCAGTTCTTC
CASTGDNEQFF
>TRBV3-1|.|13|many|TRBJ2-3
TGTGCCAGCAGCCAATTAGGCACAGATACGCAGTATTTT
CASSQLGTDTQYF
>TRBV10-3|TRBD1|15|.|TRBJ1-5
TGTGCCACCAATCGTGACAGGGACGTCGGTCAGCCCCAGCATTTT
CATNRDRDVGQPQHF
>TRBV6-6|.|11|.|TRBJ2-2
TGTGCCAGCAAAAACACCGGGGAGCTGTTTTTT
CASKNTGELFF
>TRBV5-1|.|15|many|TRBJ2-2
TGCGCCAGCAGCCGGGGGACAGAGAACACCGGGGAGCTGTTTTTT
CASSRGTENTGELFF
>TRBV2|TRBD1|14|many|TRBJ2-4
TGTGCCAGCAGTGAAGACAGGGGCCAAAACATTCAGTACTTC
CASSEDRGQNIQYF
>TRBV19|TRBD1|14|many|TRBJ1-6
TGTGCCAGTAGTACCACAGGGGCGAGCTCACCCCTCCACTTT
CASSTTGASSPLHF
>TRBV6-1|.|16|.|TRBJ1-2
TGTGCCAGCAGTTACTCGACGGGGGAGAGAGACTATGACTACACCTTC
CASSYSTGERDYDYTF
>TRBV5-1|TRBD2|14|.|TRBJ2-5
TGCGCCAGCAGCTTATCCGGGGCGGGGGGGACCCAGTACTTC
CASSLSGAGGTQYF
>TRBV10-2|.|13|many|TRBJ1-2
TGCGCCAGCAGTGAGTCCGAGAACTATGGCTACACCTTC
CASSESENYGYTF
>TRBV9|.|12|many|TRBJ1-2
TGTGCCAGCAGCGTAGGGGAGTATGGCTACACCTTC
CASSVGEYGYTF
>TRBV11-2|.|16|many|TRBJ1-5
TGTGCCAGCAGCTACGGGGCCAAAGCGGGAGATCAGCCCCAGCATTTT
CASSYGAKAGDQPQHF
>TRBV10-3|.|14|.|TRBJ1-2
TGTGCCATCAGTGAGCGGGGTAGCGACTATGGCTACACCTTC
CAISERGSDYGYTF